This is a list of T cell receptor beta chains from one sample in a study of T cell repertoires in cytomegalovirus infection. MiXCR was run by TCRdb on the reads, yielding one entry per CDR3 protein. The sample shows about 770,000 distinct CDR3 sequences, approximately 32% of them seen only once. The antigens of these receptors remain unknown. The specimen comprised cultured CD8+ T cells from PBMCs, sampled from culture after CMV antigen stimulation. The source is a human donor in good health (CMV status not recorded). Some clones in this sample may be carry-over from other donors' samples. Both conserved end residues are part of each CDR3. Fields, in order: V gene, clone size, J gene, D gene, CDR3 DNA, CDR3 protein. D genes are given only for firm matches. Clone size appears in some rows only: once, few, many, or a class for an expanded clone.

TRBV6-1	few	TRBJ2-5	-	TGTGCCAGCAGTGAAAGTGGTTGGGGGGAGACCCAGTACTTC	CASSESGWGETQYF
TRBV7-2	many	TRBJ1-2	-	-	CASSFWRGYGYTF
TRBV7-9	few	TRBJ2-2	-	TGTGCCAGCAGCTCCCAGGGGGAGCTGTTTTTT	CASSSQGELFF
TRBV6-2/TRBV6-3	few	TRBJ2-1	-	TGTGCCAGCAGTCGGGTCTCCATGCGTGAGCAGTTCTTC	CASSRVSMREQFF
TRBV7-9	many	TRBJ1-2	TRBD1	TGTGCCAGCAGCCCGGTCGGGACAGCCCATATTATTAACTATGGCTACACCTTC	CASSPVGTAHIINYGYTF
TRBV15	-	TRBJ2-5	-	TGTGCCACCGGCAGTGGAGGAAAAGGGTACCAAGAGACCCAGTACTTC	CATGSGGKGYQETQYF
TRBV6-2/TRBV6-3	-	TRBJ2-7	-	TGTGCCAGCAGTTACCTCGGCCTTAGCTCCTACGAGCAGTACTTC	CASSYLGLSSYEQYF
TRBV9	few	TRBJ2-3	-	TGTGCCAGCAGCGTAGCATGGGGATTGGATAGCACAGATACGCAGTATTTT	CASSVAWGLDSTDTQYF
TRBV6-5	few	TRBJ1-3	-	TGTGCCAGCAGTTACTTCGGTTCTGGAAACACCATATATTTT	CASSYFGSGNTIYF
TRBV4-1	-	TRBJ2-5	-	TGCGCCAGCAGCCAGGAAAGATCAGAAGAGACCCAGTACTTC	CASSQERSEETQYF
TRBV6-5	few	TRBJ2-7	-	TGTGCCAGCAGTTTTGGCAGGGTGGTCTACGAGCAGTACTTC	CASSFGRVVYEQYF
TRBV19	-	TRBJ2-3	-	TGTGCCAGAAGGGTGAGGGACGGAAAAACAGATACGCAGTATTTT	CARRVRDGKTDTQYF
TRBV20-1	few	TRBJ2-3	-	TGCAGTCCGCGGAGGAAAAGCACAGATACGCAGTATTTT	CSPRRKSTDTQYF
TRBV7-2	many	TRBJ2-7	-	TGTGCCAGCAGCTCTGGGTTTAAGCAGTACTTC	CASSSGFKQYF
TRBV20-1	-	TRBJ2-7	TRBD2	TGCAGTGCCGGGGGGCTAGCGGGGCGCTCTTCCTACGAGCAGTACTTC	CSAGGLAGRSSYEQYF
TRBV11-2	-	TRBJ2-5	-	TGTGCCAGCAGCTCCCCCGGGGGACGGAATTTCCAAGAGACCCAGTACTTC	CASSSPGGRNFQETQYF
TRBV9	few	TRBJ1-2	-	TGCGCCAGCAGTGACCGGGCGTATGGCTACACCTTC	CASSDRAYGYTF
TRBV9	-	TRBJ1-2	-	TGTGCCAGCAGCGTAGGGCAGGGATCTAACTATGGCTACACCTTC	CASSVGQGSNYGYTF
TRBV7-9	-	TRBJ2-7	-	TGTGCCAGCAGCTTTCCAGGGGAGAACCCCTACGAGCAGTACTTC	CASSFPGENPYEQYF
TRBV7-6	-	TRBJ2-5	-	TGTGCCAGCAGCTCCCGGGGGCCGATGGGCCAAGAGACCCAGTACTTC	CASSSRGPMGQETQYF
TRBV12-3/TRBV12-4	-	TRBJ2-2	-	TGTGCCAGCAGTCCGGGATGGCTGAACACCGGGGAGCTGTTTTTT	CASSPGWLNTGELFF
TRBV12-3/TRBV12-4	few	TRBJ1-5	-	TGTGCCAGCAGTGCGGGCTGGAGCAATCAGCCCCAGCATTTT	CASSAGWSNQPQHF
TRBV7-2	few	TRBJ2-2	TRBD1	TGTGCCAGCAGCTTATTGCCGGGACAGGGTCGGACCGGGGAGCTGTTTTTT	CASSLLPGQGRTGELFF
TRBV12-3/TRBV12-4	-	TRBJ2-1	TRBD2	TGTGCCAGCAGTTTAGCTAGCGGGCGCCGCAATGAGCAGTTCTTC	CASSLASGRRNEQFF
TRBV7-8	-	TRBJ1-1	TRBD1	TGTGCCAGCAGCGCAAGACAGGGATCGAACACTGAAGCTTTCTTT	CASSARQGSNTEAFF
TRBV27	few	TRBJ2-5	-	TGTGCCAGCAGCGACCCTGGACAGAGGGGAAAGGGAGAGACCCAGTACTTC	CASSDPGQRGKGETQYF
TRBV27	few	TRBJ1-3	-	TGTGCCAGCAGCCAAAACACTGGAAACACCATATATTTT	CASSQNTGNTIYF
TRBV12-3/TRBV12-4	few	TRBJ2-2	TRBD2	TGTGCCAGCAGACTAGGGCGGGGGTTCACCGGGGAGCTGTTTTTT	CASRLGRGFTGELFF